This TCR beta chain was documented in a study of technical replicates of blood from a few donors. The V and J ends lost 1 base and 9 bases respectively, with 18 bases between them. The CDR3 is 16 residues long. CDR1 and CDR2 (germline): SEHNR, FQNEAQ (reference sequence). The repertoire was sequenced with immunoSEQ multiplex PCR; TCRdb's copy has only in-frame clones and lacks some. The data contain approximately 74,000 clones, 95% to 98% of them singletons. The clonotype was recovered from a human donor in good health. The J gene is TRBJ2-2, the V gene TRBV7-9; D is possibly TRBD2 (6 bases). Sequencing was done on a sample of T cells isolated from PBMCs. DNA for the CDR3: TGTGCCAGCAGCTTAGGGGCAGGGACTTTCGACCGGGAGCTGTTTTTT. This translates into CASSLGAGTFDRELFF.